This T cell receptor (beta chain) was observed in a study of a mutant IDH1 vaccine in newly diagnosed glioma. Time point denoted: week 35, safety follow-up. Vaccination comprised doses that each held 300 ug of mutant IDH1 20-mer peptide, plus topical imiquimod. Measured with immunoSEQ multiplex PCR; TCRdb has only the in-frame clones, and not every one. The sample shows tens of thousands of clones, about 86% of them seen only once. This clone was observed a single time. The antigen is unknown. The germline V gene encodes CDR1 SGHVS and CDR2 FQNEAQ. V lost 3 bases and J lost 4, with 9 bases in between. The CDR3 is 14 residues long.

The sample here was PBMCs, taken from a glioma patient whose treatment included an IDH1 peptide vaccine. The TCR sequence derives from a middle-aged man with glioma. This chain joins TRBV7-8 and TRBJ2-2, with D perhaps matching TRBD1 or TRBD2 (5 bases each). CDR3 in DNA: TGTGCCAGCAGCTTCGGGACGCTCACCGGGGAGCTGTTTTTT. It is translated as CASSFGTLTGELFF.